This T cell receptor beta chain was obtained from a study of shared clonotypes between healthy human individuals. Healthy and HIV-negative, the adult donors had no recent acute infections or vaccinations. Deep-level running was used for the assay. Sequencing used immunoSEQ multiplex PCR; TCRdb keeps in-frame clones, though not all of them. The profile covers hundreds of thousands of clones, with around 77% appearing a single time and 12% taken by the ten largest. This CDR3 region has 14 residues. CDR1 and CDR2 from the germline V gene are SGDLS and YYNGEE. Details on this clone: A far larger clone is just one base off, so this is likely a read error.

The chain uses TRBV9 and TRBJ2-2; D is undetermined. The receptor comes from a woman between 40 and 50 years old in good health. Some clones in this sample may be carry-over from other donors' samples. The sample comprised PBMCs. CDR3 region: CACSVSGNTGELFF. The DNA of the CDR3 is TGTGCCTGCAGCGTATCGGGGAACACCGGGGAGCTGTTTTTT.